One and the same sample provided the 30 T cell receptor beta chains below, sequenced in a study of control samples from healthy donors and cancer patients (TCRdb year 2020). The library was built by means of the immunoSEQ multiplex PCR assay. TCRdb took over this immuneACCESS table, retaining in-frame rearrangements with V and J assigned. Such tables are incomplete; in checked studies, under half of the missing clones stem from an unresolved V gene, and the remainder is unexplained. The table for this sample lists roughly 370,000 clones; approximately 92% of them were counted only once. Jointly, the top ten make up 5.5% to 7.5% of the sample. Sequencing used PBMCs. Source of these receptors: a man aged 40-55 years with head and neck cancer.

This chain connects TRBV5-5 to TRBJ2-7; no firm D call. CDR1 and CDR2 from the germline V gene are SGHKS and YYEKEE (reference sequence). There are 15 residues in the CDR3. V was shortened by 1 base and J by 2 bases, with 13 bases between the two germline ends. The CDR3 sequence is CASSLFMDAAYEQYF. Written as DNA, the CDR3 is TGTGCCAGCAGCTTGTTCATGGACGCCGCCTACGAGCAGTACTTC.

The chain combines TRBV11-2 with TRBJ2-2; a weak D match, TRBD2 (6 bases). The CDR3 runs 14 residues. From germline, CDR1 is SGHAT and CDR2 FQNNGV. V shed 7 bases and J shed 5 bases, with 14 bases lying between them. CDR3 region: CASTKGGVTGELFF. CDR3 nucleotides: TGTGCCAGCACCAAAGGAGGGGTTACCGGGGAGCTGTTTTTT.

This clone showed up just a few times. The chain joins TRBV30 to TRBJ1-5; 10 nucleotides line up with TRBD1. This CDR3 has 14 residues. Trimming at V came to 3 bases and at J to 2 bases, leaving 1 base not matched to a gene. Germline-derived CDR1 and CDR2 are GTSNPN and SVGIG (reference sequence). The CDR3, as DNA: TGTGCCTGGAGAGGACAGGGGGGCAATCAGCCCCAGCATTTT. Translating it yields CAWRGQGGNQPQHF.

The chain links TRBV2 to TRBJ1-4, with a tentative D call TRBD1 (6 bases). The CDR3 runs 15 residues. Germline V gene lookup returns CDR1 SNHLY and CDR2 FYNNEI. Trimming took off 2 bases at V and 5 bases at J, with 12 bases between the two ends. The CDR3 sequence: CASSESPGVNEKLFF. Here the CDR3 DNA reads TGTGCCAGCAGTGAATCCCCAGGGGTAAATGAAAAACTGTTTTTT.

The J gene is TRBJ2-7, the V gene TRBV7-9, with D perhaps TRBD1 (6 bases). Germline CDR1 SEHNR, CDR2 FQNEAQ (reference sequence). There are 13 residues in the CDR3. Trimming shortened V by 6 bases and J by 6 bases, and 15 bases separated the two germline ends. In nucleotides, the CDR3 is TGTGCCAGCAGTCCGGGCCAGGGGAGCGAGCAGTACTTC. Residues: CASSPGQGSEQYF.

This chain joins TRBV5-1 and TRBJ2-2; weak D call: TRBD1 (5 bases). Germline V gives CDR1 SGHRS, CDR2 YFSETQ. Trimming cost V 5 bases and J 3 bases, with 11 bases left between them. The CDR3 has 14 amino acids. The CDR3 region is CASSRGLDTGELFF. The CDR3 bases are TGCGCCAGCAGTAGGGGCTTGGACACCGGGGAGCTGTTTTTT.

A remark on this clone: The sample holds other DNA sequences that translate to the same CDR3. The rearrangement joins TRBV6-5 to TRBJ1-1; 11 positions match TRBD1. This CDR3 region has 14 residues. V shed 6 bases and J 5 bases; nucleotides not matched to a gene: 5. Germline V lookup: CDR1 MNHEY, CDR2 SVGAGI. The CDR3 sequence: CASRPGQGVTEAFF. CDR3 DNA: TGTGCCAGCAGGCCGGGACAGGGGGTGACTGAAGCTTTCTTT.

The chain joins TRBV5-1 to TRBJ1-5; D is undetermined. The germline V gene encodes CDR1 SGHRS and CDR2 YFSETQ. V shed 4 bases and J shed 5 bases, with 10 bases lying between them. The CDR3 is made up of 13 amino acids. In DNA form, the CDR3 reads TGCGCCAGCAGCGAGTCCGGATATCAGCCCCAGCATTTT. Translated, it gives CASSESGYQPQHF.

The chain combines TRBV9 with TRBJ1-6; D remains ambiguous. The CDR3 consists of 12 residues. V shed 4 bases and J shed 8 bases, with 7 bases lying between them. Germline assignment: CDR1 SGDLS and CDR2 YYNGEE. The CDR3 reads CASSPRDSPLHF. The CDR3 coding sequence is TGTGCCAGCAGCCCCCGGGATTCACCCCTCCACTTT. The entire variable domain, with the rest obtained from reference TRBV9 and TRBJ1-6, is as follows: DSGVTQTPKHLITATGQRVTLRCSPRSGDLSVYWYQQSLDQGLQFLIQYYNGEERAKGNILERFSAQQFPDLHSELNLSSLELGDSALYFCASSPRDSPLHFGNGTRLTVT.

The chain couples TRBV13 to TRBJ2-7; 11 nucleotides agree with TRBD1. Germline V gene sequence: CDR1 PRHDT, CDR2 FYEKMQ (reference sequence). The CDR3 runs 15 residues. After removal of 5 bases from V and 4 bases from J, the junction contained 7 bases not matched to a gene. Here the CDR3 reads CASSHPDRGRYEQYF. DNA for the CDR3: TGTGCCAGCAGCCACCCGGACAGGGGGCGTTACGAGCAGTACTTC.

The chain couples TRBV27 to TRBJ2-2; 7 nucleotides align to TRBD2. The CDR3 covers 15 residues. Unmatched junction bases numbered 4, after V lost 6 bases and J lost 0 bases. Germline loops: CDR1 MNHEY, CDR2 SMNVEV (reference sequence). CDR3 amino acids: CASRLGLPNTGELFF. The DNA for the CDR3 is TGTGCCAGCAGACTGGGACTACCGAACACCGGGGAGCTGTTTTTT.

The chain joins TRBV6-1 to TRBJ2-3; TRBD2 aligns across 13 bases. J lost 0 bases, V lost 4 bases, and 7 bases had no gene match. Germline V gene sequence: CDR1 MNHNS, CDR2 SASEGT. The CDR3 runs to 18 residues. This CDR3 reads CASSVLAGGYQSTDTQYF. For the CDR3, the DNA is TGTGCCAGCAGTGTACTAGCGGGAGGGTATCAAAGCACAGATACGCAGTATTTT.

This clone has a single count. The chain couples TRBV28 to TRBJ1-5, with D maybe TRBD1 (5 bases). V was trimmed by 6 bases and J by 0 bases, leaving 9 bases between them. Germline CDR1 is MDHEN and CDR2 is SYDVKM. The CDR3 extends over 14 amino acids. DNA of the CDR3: TGTGCCAGCAGGAGGGACGCTAGCAATCAGCCCCAGCATTTT. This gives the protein CASRRDASNQPQHF.

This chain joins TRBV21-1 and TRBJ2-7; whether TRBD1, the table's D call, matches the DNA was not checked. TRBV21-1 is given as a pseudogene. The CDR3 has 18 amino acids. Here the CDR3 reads CASNRGYFSRDRGDEQYF. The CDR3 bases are TGTGCCAGCAACCGAGGTTATTTCAGTAGGGACAGGGGTGACGAGCAGTACTTC.

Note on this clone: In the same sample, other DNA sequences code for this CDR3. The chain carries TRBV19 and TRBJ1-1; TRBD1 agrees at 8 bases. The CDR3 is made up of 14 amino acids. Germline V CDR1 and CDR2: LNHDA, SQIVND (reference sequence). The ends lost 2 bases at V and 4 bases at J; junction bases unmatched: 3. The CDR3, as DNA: TGTGCCAGTAGTATACAGGGGGCTGGCACTGAAGCTTTCTTT. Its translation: CASSIQGAGTEAFF.

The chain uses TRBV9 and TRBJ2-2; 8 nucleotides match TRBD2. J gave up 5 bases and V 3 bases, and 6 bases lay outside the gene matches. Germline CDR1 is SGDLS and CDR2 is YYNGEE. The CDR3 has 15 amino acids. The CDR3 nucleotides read TGTGCCAGCAGCGCCGCGGGGGGTCATACCGGGGAGCTGTTTTTT. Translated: CASSAAGGHTGELFF.

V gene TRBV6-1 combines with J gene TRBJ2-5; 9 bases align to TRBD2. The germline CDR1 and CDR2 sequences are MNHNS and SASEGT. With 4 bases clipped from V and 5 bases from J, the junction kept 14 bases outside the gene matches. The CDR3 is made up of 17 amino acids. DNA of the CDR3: TGTGCCAGCAGTGGGGGGATTGCGGGAGGGATTATGGAGACCCAGTACTTC. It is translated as CASSGGIAGGIMETQYF.

CDR3 nucleotides: TGTGCCAGCACCTTGGGTGGGACAACTAACACCGGGGAGCTGTTTTTT. Translated, it gives CASTLGGTTNTGELFF. The chain combines TRBV7-2 with TRBJ2-2, with D perhaps matching TRBD1 (6 bases). Germline CDR1 and CDR2: SGHTA and FQGNSA. The CDR3 is made up of 16 amino acids. V lost 7 bases and J 2 bases, leaving 17 bases between the germline ends.

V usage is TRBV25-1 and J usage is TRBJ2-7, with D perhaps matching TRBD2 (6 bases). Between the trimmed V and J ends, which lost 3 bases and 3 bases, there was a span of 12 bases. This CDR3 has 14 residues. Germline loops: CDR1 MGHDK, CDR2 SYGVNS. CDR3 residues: CASSDPGSFYEQYF. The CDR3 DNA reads TGTGCCAGCAGTGACCCCGGGAGTTTCTACGAGCAGTACTTC.

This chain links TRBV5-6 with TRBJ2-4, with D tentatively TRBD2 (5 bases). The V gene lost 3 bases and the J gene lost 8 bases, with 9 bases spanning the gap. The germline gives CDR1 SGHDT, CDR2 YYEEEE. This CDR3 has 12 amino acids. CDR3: CASSSGLDIQYF. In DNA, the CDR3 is TGTGCCAGCAGCTCGGGGTTGGACATTCAGTACTTC.

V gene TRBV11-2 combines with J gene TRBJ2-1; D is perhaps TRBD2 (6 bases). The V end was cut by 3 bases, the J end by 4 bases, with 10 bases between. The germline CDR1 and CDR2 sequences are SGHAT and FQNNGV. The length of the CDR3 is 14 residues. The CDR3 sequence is CASSFSGVYNEQFF. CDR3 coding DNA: TGTGCCAGCAGCTTTAGCGGAGTTTACAATGAGCAGTTCTTC. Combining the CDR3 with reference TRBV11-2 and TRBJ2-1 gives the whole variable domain EAGVAQSPRYKIIEKRQSVAFWCNPISGHATLYWYQQILGQGPKLLIQFQNNGVVDDSQLPKDRFSAERLKGVDSTLKIQPAKLEDSAVYLCASSFSGVYNEQFFGPGTRLTVL.

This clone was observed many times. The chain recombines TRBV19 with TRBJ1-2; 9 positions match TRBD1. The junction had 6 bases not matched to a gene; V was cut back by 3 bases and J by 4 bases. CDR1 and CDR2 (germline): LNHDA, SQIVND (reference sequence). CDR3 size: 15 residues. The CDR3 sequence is CASSMDRGPGYGYTF. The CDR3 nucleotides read TGTGCCAGTAGTATGGACAGGGGACCCGGCTATGGCTACACCTTC.

Here the CDR3 DNA reads TGTGCCAGCAGCGAGGACGAATACGAGCAGTACTTC. It specifies CASSEDEYEQYF. The chain joins TRBV5-4 to TRBJ2-7; D ambiguous. Trimming left V 4 bases short and J 4 bases short, with 9 bases between. CDR3 length: 12 amino acids. Germline lookup yields CDR1 SGHNT and CDR2 YYREEE (reference sequence).

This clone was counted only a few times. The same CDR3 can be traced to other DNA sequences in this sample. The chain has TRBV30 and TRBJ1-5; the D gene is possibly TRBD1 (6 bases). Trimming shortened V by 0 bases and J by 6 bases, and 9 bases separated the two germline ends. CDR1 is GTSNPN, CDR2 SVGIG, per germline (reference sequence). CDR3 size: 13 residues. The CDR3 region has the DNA TGTGCCTGGAGTGTACAGGGAGGTCAGCCCCAGCATTTT. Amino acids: CAWSVQGGQPQHF.

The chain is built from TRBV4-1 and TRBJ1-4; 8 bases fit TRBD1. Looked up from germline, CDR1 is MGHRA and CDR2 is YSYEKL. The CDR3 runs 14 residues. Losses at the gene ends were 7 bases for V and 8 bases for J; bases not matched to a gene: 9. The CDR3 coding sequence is TGCGCCAGCATGCTGGGCAGGGGGCGAGAAAAACTGTTTTTT. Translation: CASMLGRGREKLFF.

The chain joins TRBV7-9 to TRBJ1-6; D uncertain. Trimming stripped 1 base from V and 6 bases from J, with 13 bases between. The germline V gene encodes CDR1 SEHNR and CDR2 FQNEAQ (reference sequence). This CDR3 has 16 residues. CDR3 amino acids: CASSLGAGNFNSPLHF. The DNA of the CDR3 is TGTGCCAGCAGCTTAGGCGCCGGGAATTTTAATTCACCCCTCCACTTT.

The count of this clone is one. CDR3 DNA sequence: TGTGCCAGCAGTCCGGTTTGGCTTGGGTGGAATGAGCAGTTCTTC. Translation gives CASSPVWLGWNEQFF. This sequence joins TRBV28 and TRBJ2-1; D uncertain. The CDR3 covers 15 residues. V was trimmed by 5 bases and J by 7 bases, leaving 18 bases between them. Germline CDR1 MDHEN, CDR2 SYDVKM.

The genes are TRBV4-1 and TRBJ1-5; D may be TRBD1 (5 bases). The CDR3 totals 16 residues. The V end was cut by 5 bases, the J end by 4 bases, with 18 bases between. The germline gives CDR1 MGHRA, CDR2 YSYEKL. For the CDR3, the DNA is TGCGCCAGCAGCGAATACCGGGACCTTGGGAATCAGCCCCAGCATTTT. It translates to CASSEYRDLGNQPQHF.

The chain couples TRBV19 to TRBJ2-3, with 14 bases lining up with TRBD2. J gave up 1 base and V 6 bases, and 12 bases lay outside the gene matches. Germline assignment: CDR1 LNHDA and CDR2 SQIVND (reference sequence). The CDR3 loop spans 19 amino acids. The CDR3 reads CASSQTGLAGGGGTDTQYF. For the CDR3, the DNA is TGTGCCAGTAGCCAAACTGGACTAGCGGGAGGAGGGGGCACAGATACGCAGTATTTT.

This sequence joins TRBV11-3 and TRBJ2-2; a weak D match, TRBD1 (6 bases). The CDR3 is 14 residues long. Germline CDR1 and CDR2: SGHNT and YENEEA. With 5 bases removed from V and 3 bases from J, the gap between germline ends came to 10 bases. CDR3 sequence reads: CASSPGTYTGELFF. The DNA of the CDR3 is TGTGCCAGCAGCCCCGGGACATACACCGGGGAGCTGTTTTTT.